These 7 T cell receptor beta chains share one sample of origin, sequenced in a study of blood T cell repertoires in COVID-19. The data were produced by immunoSEQ multiplex PCR, yet TCRdb's version contains in-frame clones alone and is incomplete. The data hold more than 70,000 clones, with roughly 90% observed a single time. The sequenced material came from peripheral blood. The receptors derive from an elderly woman with acute or convalescent COVID-19.

The DNA of the CDR3 is TGTGCCAGCAAGGGGTTCTCTGGGGCCAACGTCCTGACTTTC. Translated: CASKGFSGANVLTF. The chain recombines TRBV2 with TRBJ2-6; TRBD1 might be the D (5 bases). CDR3 length: 14 amino acids. The V end lost 7 bases, the J end lost 0 bases, and 7 bases lay between the germline ends. CDR1 is SNHLY, CDR2 FYNNEI, per germline.

This clone was counted a single time. J is TRBJ2-1 and V is TRBV24-1, with 8 bases fitting TRBD1. The CDR3 loop spans 16 amino acids. J gave up 3 bases and V 3 bases, and 6 bases lay outside the gene matches. Germline CDR1 and CDR2: KGHDR and SFDVKD. The CDR3 DNA reads as TGTGCCACCAGTGATCCGCGACAGGGGCACTACAATGAGCAGTTCTTC. Protein product: CATSDPRQGHYNEQFF.

The rearrangement uses TRBV19 and TRBJ2-7, with 7 bases aligning to TRBD1. The V gene's germline CDR1 is LNHDA and CDR2 SQIVND (reference sequence). The V segment lost 5 bases and the J segment 5 bases; nucleotides outside the gene matches: 3. CDR3 length equals 12 residues. The CDR3 nucleotides read TGTGCCAGTAGTGTGACAGGGAACGAGCAGTACTTC. This sequence encodes CASSVTGNEQYF.

This clone was seen once. This sequence joins TRBV19 and TRBJ1-2; a possible D gene is TRBD1 (5 bases). V dropped 6 bases and J dropped 4 bases, with 18 bases sitting between them. This CDR3 is built from 15 residues. Germline V gene sequence: CDR1 LNHDA, CDR2 SQIVND (reference sequence). DNA for the CDR3: TGTGCCAGTAGAAACTCCCTGGGGGGGGGCTATGGCTACACCTTC. Its translation: CASRNSLGGGYGYTF.

The gene calls are TRBV3-1 (or the pseudogene TRBV3-2) and TRBJ2-4, with 9 positions matching TRBD2. CDR3 size: 15 residues. From germline, CDR1 is LGHDT and CDR2 YNNKEL (reference sequence). The V gene end was trimmed by 4 bases and the J gene end by 4 bases; junction bases not matched to a gene: 5. The CDR3 region is CASSPPAGGKNIQYF. CDR3 sequence (DNA): TGTGCCAGCAGCCCCCCTGCGGGGGGGAAAAACATTCAGTACTTC.

The gene calls are TRBV15 and TRBJ1-1; 8 nucleotides agree with TRBD1. V dropped 1 base and J dropped 5; count of bases not matched to a gene: 9. The CDR3 runs 16 residues. Germline V gives CDR1 LNHNV, CDR2 YYDKDF (reference sequence). CDR3 region: CATSRGRTGGRTEAFF. CDR3 DNA sequence: TGTGCCACCAGCAGAGGTAGAACAGGGGGTCGGACTGAAGCTTTCTTT.

The rearrangement links TRBV19 to TRBJ1-1, with TRBD1 identical over 10 bases. Per germline, CDR1 LNHDA and CDR2 SQIVND (reference sequence). V gave up 7 bases and J gave up 8 bases; unmatched junction bases: 10. This CDR3 has 14 amino acids. CDR3 loop: CASIRDRGRHEAFF. In DNA, the CDR3 is TGTGCCAGTATCCGGGACAGGGGCCGCCACGAAGCTTTCTTT.